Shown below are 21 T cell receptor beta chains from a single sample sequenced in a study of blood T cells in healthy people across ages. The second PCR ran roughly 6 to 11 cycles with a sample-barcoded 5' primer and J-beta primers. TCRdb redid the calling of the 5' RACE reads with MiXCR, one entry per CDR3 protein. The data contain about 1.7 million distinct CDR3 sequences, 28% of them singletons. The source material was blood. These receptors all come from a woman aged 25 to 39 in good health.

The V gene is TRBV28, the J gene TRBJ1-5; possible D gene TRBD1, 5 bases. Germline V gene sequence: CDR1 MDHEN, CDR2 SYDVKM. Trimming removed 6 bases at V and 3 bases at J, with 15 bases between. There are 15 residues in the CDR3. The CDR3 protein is CASRPRDRYNQPQHF. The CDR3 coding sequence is TGTGCCAGCAGACCCCGGGACCGCTACAATCAGCCCCAGCATTTT.

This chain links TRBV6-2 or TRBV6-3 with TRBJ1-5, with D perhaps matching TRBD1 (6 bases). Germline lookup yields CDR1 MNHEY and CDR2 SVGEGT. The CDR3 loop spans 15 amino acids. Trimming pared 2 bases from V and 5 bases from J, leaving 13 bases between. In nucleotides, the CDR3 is TGTGCCAGCAGTTACAAGGGCAGGGGTGATCAGCCCCAGCATTTT. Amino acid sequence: CASSYKGRGDQPQHF.

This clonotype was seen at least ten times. The CDR3 reads CASSQPDMNKETQYF. CDR3 in DNA: TGTGCCAGCAGCCAACCCGACATGAATAAAGAGACCCAGTACTTC. The V call is TRBV3-1, the J call TRBJ2-5; D is unresolved. Germline V gives CDR1 LGHDT, CDR2 YNNKEL (reference sequence). This CDR3 is built from 15 residues. Trimming took off 2 bases at V and 3 bases at J, with 13 bases between the two ends.

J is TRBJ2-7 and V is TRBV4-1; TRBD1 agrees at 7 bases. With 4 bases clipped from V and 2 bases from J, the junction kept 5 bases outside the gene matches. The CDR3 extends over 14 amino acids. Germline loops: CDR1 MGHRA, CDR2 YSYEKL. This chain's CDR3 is CASSPSDRAYEQYF. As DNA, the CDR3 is TGCGCCAGCAGCCCCTCCGACAGGGCCTACGAGCAGTACTTC.

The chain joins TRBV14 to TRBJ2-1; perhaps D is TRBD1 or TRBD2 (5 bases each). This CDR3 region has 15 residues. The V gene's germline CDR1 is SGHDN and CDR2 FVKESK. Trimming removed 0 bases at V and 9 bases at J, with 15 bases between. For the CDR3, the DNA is TGTGCCAGCAGCCAAGAGAGGGACCCCTGGGGTGAGCAGTTCTTC. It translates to CASSQERDPWGEQFF.

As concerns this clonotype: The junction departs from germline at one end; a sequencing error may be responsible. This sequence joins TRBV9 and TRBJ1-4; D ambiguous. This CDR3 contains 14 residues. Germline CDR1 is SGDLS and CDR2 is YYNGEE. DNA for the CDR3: TGTGCCTGCAGCGGTGGTCACGGGGATGAAAAACTGTTTTTT. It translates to CACSGGHGDEKLFF.

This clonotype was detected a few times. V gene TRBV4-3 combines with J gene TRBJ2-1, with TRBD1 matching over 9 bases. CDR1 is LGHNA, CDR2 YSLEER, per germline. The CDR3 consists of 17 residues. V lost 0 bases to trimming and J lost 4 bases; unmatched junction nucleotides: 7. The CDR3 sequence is CASSQEVGDRDYNEQFF. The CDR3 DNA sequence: TGCGCCAGCAGCCAAGAAGTTGGGGACAGGGATTACAATGAGCAGTTCTTC.

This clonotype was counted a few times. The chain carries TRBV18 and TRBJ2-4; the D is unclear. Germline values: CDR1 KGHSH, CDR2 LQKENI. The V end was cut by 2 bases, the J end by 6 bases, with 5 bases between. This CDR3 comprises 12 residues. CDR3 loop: CASSPNGNIQYF. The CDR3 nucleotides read TGTGCCAGCTCACCAAACGGAAACATTCAGTACTTC.

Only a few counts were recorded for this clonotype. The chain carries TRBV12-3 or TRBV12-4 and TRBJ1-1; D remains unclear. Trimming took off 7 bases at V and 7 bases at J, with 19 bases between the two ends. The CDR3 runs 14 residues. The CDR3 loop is CASTPGRGNVEAFF. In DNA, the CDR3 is TGTGCCAGCACCCCCGGGAGAGGGAACGTTGAAGCTTTCTTT.

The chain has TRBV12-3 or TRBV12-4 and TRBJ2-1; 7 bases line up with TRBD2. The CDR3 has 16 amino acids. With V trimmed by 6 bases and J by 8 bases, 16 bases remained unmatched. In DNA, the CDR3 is TGTGCCAGCAGCCCCGATGCGGGGGTAGGTGTCGATGAGCAGTTCTTC. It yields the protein CASSPDAGVGVDEQFF.

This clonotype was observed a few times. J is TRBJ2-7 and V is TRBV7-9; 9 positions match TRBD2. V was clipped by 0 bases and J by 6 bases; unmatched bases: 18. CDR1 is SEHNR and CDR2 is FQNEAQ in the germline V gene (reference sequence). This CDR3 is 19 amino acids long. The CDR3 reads CASSLASMPLAGEGGEQYF. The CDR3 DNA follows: TGTGCCAGCAGCTTAGCGTCAATGCCCTTAGCGGGAGAGGGGGGCGAGCAGTACTTC.

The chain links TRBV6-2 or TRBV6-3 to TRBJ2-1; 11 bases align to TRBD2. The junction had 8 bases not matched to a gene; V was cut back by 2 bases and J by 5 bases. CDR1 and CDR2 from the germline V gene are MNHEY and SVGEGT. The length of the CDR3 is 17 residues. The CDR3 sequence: CASSYGGLAGGDNEQFF. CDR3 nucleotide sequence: TGTGCCAGCAGTTACGGGGGGCTAGCGGGAGGCGACAATGAGCAGTTCTTC.

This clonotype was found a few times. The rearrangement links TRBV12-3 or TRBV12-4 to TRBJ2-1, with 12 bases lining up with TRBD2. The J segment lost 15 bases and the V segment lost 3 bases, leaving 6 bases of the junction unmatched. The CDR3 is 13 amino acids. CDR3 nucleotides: TGTGCCAGCAGTTTGGTCCTAGCGGGGGGGCGGTTCTTC. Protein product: CASSLVLAGGRFF.

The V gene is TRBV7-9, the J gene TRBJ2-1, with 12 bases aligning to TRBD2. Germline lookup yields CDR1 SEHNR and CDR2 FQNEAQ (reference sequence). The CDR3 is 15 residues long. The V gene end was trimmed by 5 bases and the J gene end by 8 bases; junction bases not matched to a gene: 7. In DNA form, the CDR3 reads TGTGCCAGCAGCCCGCAGACTAGCGGGAGAGATGAGCAGTTCTTC. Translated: CASSPQTSGRDEQFF.

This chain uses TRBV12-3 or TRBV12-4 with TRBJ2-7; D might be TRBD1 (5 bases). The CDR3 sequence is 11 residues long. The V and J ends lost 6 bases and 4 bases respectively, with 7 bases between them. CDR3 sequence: CASRKGYEQYF. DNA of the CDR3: TGTGCCAGCAGGAAGGGGTACGAGCAGTACTTC.

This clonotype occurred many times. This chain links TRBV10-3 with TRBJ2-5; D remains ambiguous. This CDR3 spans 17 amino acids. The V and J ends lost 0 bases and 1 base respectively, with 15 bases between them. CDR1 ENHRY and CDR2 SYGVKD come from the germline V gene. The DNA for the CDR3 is TGTGCCATCAGTGAGTCCACCCCCGAGAGGACCCAAGAGACCCAGTACTTC. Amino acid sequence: CAISESTPERTQETQYF.

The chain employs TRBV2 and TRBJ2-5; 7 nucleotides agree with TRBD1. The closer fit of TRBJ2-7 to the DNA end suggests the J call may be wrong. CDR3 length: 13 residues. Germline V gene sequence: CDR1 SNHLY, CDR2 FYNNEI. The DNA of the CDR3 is TGTGCCAACTCCCGGGACAGACTCTCCGAGCAGTACTTC. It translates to CANSRDRLSEQYF.

The CDR3 region has the DNA TGCAGCGTTGTCACGCCTCTATACAATGAGCAGTTCTTC. Residues: CSVVTPLYNEQFF. The rearrangement links TRBV29-1 to TRBJ2-1, with D unclear. The CDR3 covers 13 residues. Trimming left V 4 bases short and J 4 bases short, with 11 bases between. Germline CDR1 is SQVTM and CDR2 is ANQGSEA.

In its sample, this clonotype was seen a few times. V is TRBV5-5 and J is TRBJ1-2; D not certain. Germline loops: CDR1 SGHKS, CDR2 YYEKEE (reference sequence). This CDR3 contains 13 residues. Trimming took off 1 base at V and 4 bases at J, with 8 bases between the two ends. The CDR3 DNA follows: TGTGCCAGCAGCTTGATAGAAATCTATGGCTACACCTTC. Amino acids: CASSLIEIYGYTF.

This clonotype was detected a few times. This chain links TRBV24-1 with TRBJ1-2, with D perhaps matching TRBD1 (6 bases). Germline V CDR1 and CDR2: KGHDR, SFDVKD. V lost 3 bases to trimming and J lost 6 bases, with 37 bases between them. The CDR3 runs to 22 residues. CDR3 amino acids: CATSDVRVRPLISGGEVDGYTF. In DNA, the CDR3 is TGTGCCACCAGTGATGTGCGGGTCCGGCCCCTGATTTCGGGGGGCGAGGTGGATGGCTACACCTTC.

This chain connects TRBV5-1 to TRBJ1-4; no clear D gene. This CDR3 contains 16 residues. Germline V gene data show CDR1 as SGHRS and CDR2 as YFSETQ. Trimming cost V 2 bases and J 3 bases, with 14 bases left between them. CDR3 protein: CASSFGPAGANEKLFF. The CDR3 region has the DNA TGCGCCAGCAGCTTCGGCCCGGCCGGTGCTAATGAAAAACTGTTTTTT.